The TCR beta chain described here comes from a study of cytomegalovirus exposure and HLA in healthy donors. On this clone: Its antigen is currently unknown.

CDR3 size: 14 residues. After removal of 1 base from V and 6 bases from J, the junction contained 4 bases not matched to a gene. Germline-derived CDR1 and CDR2 are SGHNT and YYREEE (reference sequence). It was with 60 Vbeta and 13 Jbeta primers that the PCR ran. Clones were read by immunoSEQ multiplex PCR, and TCRdb kept only the in-frame ones, dropping some. This table holds nearly 110,000 clones, more than 70% found once. Whole-study findings and limits: A later analysis reportedly found that, within productive TCRs, an Asian-associated ancestry cluster had fewer N-insertions than the mean observed across the 666 donors. The study assumed roughly uniform donor sequencing depth for presence/absence analyses. Among the most significant clusters, several appeared linked to common viral pathogens in a later analysis.

The chain is built from TRBV5-4 and TRBJ2-5, with 9 bases matching TRBD2. The receptor was derived from a man aged 30 to 39 in good health and CMV-seronegative. The sample taken for sequencing was PBMCs. CDR3 region: CASSLWAGGKTQYF. CDR3 nucleotides: TGTGCCAGCAGCTTGTGGGCGGGAGGGAAGACCCAGTACTTC.